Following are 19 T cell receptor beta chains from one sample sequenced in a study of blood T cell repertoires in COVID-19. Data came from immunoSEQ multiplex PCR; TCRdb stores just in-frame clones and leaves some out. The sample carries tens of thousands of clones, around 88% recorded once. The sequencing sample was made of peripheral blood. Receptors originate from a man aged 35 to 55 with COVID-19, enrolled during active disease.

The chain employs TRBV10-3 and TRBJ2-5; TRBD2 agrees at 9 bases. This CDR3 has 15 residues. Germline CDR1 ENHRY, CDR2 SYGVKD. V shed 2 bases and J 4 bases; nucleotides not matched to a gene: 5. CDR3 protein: CAISEVNSGGETQYF. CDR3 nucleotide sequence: TGTGCCATCAGTGAGGTGAATAGCGGGGGAGAGACCCAGTACTTC.

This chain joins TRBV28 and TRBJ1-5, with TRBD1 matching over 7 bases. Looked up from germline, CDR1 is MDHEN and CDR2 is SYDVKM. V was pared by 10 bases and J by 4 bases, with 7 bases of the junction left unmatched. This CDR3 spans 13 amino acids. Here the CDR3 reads CAIRRGQNQPQHF. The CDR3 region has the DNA TGTGCCATTAGGAGGGGACAGAATCAGCCCCAGCATTTT.

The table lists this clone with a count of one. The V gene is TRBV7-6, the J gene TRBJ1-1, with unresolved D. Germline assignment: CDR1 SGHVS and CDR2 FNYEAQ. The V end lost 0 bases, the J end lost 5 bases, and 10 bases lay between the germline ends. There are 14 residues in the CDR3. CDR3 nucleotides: TGTGCCAGCAGCTTAGCGCTCGAGGGTACTGAAGCTTTCTTT. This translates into CASSLALEGTEAFF.

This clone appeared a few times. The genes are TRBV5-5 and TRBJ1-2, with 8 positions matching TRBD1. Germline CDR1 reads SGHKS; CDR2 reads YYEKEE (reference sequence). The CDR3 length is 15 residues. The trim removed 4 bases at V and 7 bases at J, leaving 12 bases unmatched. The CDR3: CASSPQIDRGSGYTF. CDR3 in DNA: TGTGCCAGCAGCCCCCAAATAGACAGGGGCAGTGGCTACACCTTC.

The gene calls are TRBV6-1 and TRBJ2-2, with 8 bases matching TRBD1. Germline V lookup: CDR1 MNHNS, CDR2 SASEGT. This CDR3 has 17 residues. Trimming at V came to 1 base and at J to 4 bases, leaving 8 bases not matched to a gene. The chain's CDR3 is CASSEVQGAHSTGELFF. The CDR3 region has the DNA TGTGCCAGCAGTGAAGTGCAGGGGGCGCATAGCACCGGGGAGCTGTTTTTT.

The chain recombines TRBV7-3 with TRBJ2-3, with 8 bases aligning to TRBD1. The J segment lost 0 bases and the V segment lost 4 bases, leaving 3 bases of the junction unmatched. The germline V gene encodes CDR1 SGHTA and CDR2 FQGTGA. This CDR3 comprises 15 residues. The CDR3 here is CASSSTGESTDTQYF. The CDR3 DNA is TGTGCCAGCAGCTCGACAGGGGAAAGCACAGATACGCAGTATTTT.

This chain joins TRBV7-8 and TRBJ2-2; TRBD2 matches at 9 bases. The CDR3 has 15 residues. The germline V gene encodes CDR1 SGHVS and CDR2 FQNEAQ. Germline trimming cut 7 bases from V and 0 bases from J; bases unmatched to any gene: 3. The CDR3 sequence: CASTRTSANTGELFF. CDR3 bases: TGTGCCAGCACCAGGACTAGCGCGAACACCGGGGAGCTGTTTTTT.

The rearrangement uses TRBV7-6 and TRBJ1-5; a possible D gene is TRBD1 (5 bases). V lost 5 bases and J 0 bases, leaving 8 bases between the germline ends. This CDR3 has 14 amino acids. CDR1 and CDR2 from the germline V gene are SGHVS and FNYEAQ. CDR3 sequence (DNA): TGTGCCAGCAGCCGACAGTTTAGCAATCAGCCCCAGCATTTT. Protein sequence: CASSRQFSNQPQHF.

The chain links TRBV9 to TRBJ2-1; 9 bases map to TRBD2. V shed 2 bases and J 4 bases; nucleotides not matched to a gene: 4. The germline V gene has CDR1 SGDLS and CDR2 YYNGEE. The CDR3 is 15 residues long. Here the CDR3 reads CASSVRGGIYNEQFF. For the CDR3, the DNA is TGTGCCAGCAGCGTGCGGGGGGGAATTTACAATGAGCAGTTCTTC.

CDR3 nucleotides: TGTGCCAGCAGTTTAGGACCCAGGGGTACTGGAAACACCATATATTTT. Its translation is CASSLGPRGTGNTIYF. This chain uses TRBV28 with TRBJ1-3, with a tentative D call TRBD1 (6 bases). Trimming took off 2 bases at V and 2 bases at J, with 13 bases between the two ends. The CDR3 extends over 16 amino acids. Germline V gene sequence: CDR1 MDHEN, CDR2 SYDVKM. Together with reference TRBV28 and TRBJ1-3, the CDR3 gives the full variable domain: DVKVTQSSRYLVKRTGEKVFLECVQDMDHENMFWYRQDPGLGLRLIYFSYDVKMKEKGDIPEGYSVSREKKERFSLILESASTNQTSMYLCASSLGPRGTGNTIYFGEGSWLTVV.

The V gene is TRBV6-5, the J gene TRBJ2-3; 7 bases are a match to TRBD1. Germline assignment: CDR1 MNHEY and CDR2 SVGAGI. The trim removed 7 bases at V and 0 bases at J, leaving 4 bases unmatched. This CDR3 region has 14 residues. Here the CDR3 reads CASIKDRSTDTQYF. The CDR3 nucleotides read TGTGCCAGCATTAAGGACAGGAGCACAGATACGCAGTATTTT.

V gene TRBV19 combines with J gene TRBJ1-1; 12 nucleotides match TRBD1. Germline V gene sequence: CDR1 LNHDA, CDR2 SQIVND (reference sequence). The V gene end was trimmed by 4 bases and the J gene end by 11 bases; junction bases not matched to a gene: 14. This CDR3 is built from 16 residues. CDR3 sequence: CASSKGAGQGAFEAFF. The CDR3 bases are TGTGCCAGTAGTAAAGGGGCGGGACAGGGGGCTTTTGAGGCTTTCTTT.

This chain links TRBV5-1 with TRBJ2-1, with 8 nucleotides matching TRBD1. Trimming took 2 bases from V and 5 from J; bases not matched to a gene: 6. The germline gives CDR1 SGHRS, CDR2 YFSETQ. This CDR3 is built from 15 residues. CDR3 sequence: CASSFDRGGDNEQFF. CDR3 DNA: TGCGCCAGCAGCTTTGACAGGGGCGGGGACAATGAGCAGTTCTTC.

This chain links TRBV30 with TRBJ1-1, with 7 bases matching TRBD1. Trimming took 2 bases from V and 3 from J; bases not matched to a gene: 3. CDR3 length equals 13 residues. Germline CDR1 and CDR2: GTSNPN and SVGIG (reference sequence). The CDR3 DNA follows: TGTGCCTGGAGTACAGGGGAATACACTGAAGCTTTCTTT. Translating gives CAWSTGEYTEAFF. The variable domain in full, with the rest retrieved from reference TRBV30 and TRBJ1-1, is SQTIHQWPATLVQPVGSPLSLECTVEGTSNPNLYWYRQAAGRGLQLLFYSVGIGQISSEVPQNLSASRPQDRQFILSSKKLLLSDSGFYLCAWSTGEYTEAFFGQGTRLTVV.

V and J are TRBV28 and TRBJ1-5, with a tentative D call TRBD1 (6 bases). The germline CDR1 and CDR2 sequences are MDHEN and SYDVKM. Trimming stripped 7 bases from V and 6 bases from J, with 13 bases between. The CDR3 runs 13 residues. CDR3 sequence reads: CASTGNRAQPQHF. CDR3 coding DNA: TGTGCCAGCACTGGAAACAGGGCTCAGCCCCAGCATTTT.

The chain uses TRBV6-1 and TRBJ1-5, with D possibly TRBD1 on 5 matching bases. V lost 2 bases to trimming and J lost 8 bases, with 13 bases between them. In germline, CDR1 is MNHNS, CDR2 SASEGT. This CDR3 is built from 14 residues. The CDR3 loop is CASSESAGRKPQHF. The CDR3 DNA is TGTGCCAGCAGTGAATCCGCAGGGCGGAAGCCCCAGCATTTT.

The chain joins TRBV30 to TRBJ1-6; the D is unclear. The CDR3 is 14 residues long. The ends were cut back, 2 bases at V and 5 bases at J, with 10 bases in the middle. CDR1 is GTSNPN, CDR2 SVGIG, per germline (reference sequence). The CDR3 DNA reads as TGTGCCTGGAGTTCGGGTGTGGATAATTCACCCCTCCACTTT. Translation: CAWSSGVDNSPLHF.

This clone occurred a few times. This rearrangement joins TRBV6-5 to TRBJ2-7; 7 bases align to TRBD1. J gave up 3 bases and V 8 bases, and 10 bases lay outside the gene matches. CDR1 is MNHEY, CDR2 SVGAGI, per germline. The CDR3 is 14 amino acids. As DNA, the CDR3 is TGTGCCAGCCTCCAGACAGGGATCGGCTACGAGCAGTACTTC. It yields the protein CASLQTGIGYEQYF.

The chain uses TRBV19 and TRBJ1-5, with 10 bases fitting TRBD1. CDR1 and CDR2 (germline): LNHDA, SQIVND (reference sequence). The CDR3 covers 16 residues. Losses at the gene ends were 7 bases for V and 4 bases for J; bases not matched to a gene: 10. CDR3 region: CASNFRGQGTNQPQHF. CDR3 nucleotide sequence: TGTGCCAGTAATTTTCGGGGACAGGGGACTAATCAGCCCCAGCATTTT.